These 24 T cell receptor beta chains share one sample of origin, sequenced in a study of blood T cell repertoires in COVID-19. TCRdb's copy holds only in-frame clones and misses some; the assay was immunoSEQ multiplex PCR. The sample holds approximately 60,000 clones, 80% to 90% seen once. Sequencing input: peripheral blood. The receptor set was obtained from a human donor in a cohort sampled during active COVID-19.

This sequence joins TRBV5-1 and TRBJ2-1; D gene ambiguous. With 3 bases removed from V and 2 bases from J, the gap between germline ends came to 9 bases. CDR3 length: 14 residues. The V gene's germline CDR1 is SGHRS and CDR2 YFSETQ. The CDR3 sequence: CASSSQQTYNEQFF. Here the CDR3 DNA reads TGCGCCAGCAGCTCACAGCAGACCTACAATGAGCAGTTCTTC.

J is TRBJ1-4 and V is TRBV12-3 or TRBV12-4; 9 bases are a match to TRBD1. This CDR3 spans 12 amino acids. The V segment lost 5 bases and the J segment 14 bases; nucleotides outside the gene matches: 6. The CDR3: CASSPFDRGLFF. The CDR3 DNA reads as TGTGCCAGCAGTCCGTTCGACAGGGGGCTGTTTTTT.

The chain links TRBV11-2 to TRBJ1-1, with D uncertain. With 1 base removed from V and 5 bases from J, the gap between germline ends came to 14 bases. The CDR3 is made up of 15 amino acids. Germline V gives CDR1 SGHAT, CDR2 FQNNGV. CDR3 region: CASSLGPTRGTEAFF. The CDR3, as DNA: TGTGCCAGCAGCTTAGGTCCCACCCGAGGGACTGAAGCTTTCTTT.

The table lists this clone with a count of one. V is TRBV2 and J is TRBJ2-1; the D gene is possibly TRBD1 (6 bases). There are 13 residues in the CDR3. The ends were cut back, 6 bases at V and 5 bases at J, with 11 bases in the middle. Germline assignment: CDR1 SNHLY and CDR2 FYNNEI. CDR3 protein: CASSSDRDNEQFF. Here the CDR3 DNA reads TGTGCCAGCAGCTCGGACAGAGACAATGAGCAGTTCTTC.

A single count supports this clone. The chain joins TRBV5-6 to TRBJ1-5, with D perhaps matching TRBD1 (6 bases). V lost 0 bases and J lost 7, with 14 bases in between. Germline CDR1 and CDR2: SGHDT and YYEEEE. This CDR3 comprises 15 residues. The CDR3 reads CASSLEGGRGQPQHF. The CDR3 nucleotides read TGTGCCAGCAGCTTGGAGGGGGGGCGCGGGCAGCCCCAGCATTTT.

The chain employs TRBV19 and TRBJ1-5; TRBD1 is a possible D gene (6 bases). With 4 bases removed from V and 0 bases from J, the gap between germline ends came to 19 bases. This CDR3 is built from 18 residues. Germline V gene lookup returns CDR1 LNHDA and CDR2 SQIVND (reference sequence). The CDR3 DNA sequence: TGTGCCAGTAGTAGACAGGCCCCGTCCCCTCCTAGCAATCAGCCCCAGCATTTT. It codes for CASSRQAPSPPSNQPQHF. The whole variable domain, filled in from reference TRBV19 and TRBJ1-5, reads DGGITQSPKYLFRKEGQNVTLSCEQNLNHDAMYWYRQDPGQGLRLIYYSQIVNDFQKGDIAEGYSVSREKKESFPLTVTSAQKNPTAFYLCASSRQAPSPPSNQPQHFGDGTRLSIL.

V and J are TRBV6-6 and TRBJ2-5, with 7 bases fitting TRBD1. The CDR3 has 15 residues. Losses at the gene ends were 6 bases for V and 4 bases for J; bases not matched to a gene: 11. Germline V gene sequence: CDR1 MNHNY, CDR2 SVGAGI (reference sequence). The CDR3 DNA reads as TGTGCCAGCAGCTCAAGAGAAGGGGGCAGAGAGACCCAGTACTTC. It specifies CASSSREGGRETQYF.

The V gene is TRBV5-5, the J gene TRBJ1-2; 7 bases match TRBD1. V shed 0 bases, J shed 0 bases, and the junction held 5 bases outside the gene matches. Germline-derived CDR1 and CDR2 are SGHKS and YYEKEE (reference sequence). The CDR3 consists of 16 residues. The CDR3 region has the DNA TGTGCCAGCAGCTTGGCAGGGGGGCCAGCTAACTATGGCTACACCTTC. This gives the protein CASSLAGGPANYGYTF.

The genes are TRBV23-1 and TRBJ2-7, with TRBD1 matching 9 bases. TRBV23-1 is identified as an open reading frame with a role that is uncertain. The CDR3 length is 19 residues. The trim removed 3 bases at V and 5 bases at J, leaving 20 bases unmatched. The CDR3 sequence: CASSQGPKVRDRDSHEQYF. The CDR3 coding sequence is TGCGCCAGCAGTCAGGGGCCCAAAGTCCGGGACAGGGATTCCCACGAGCAGTACTTC.

V and J are TRBV7-2 and TRBJ2-1; the match to TRBD2 covers 9 bases. Germline lookup yields CDR1 SGHTA and CDR2 FQGNSA. V lost 3 bases and J lost 6; bases outside the gene matches: 9. This CDR3 is built from 16 residues. DNA for the CDR3: TGTGCCAGCAGCTTGCGGGGGGGCGCAGGGACCAATGAGCAGTTCTTC. Translation: CASSLRGGAGTNEQFF.

This clone was detected only once. The chain carries TRBV11-1 and TRBJ2-2; 8 nucleotides match TRBD2. Germline lookup yields CDR1 SGHAT and CDR2 FQDESV (reference sequence). The CDR3 totals 15 residues. J lost 4 bases, V lost 5 bases, and 6 bases had no gene match. CDR3 bases: TGTGCCAGCAGCACGACCGGGACTAGCACCGGGGAGCTGTTTTTT. Protein product: CASSTTGTSTGELFF.

This rearrangement joins TRBV15 to TRBJ2-5; weak D call: TRBD2 (6 bases). From germline, CDR1 is LNHNV and CDR2 YYDKDF (reference sequence). This CDR3 has 16 amino acids. Between the trimmed V and J ends, which lost 5 bases and 1 base, there was a span of 17 bases. The DNA for the CDR3 is TGTGCCACCAGCCAGAGGAGGGCAGGGCCCCAAGAGACCCAGTACTTC. Translating it yields CATSQRRAGPQETQYF.

The chain uses TRBV3-1 (or the pseudogene TRBV3-2) and TRBJ1-1; tentative D call: TRBD1 (5 bases). V was shortened by 8 bases and J by 3 bases, with 16 bases between the two germline ends. CDR1 LGHDT and CDR2 YNNKEL come from the germline V gene (reference sequence). The CDR3 is 14 amino acids. The CDR3 loop reads CASSLSGGDTEAFF. In DNA form, the CDR3 reads TGTGCCAGCTCTCTAAGCGGGGGTGACACTGAAGCTTTCTTT.

The chain links TRBV12-5 to TRBJ1-6; D is unresolved. Trimming left V 0 bases short and J 3 bases short, with 12 bases between. This CDR3 has 17 residues. Germline CDR1 and CDR2: LGHNT and FRNRAP. This CDR3 is CASGLVRGGFYNSPLHF. The CDR3 bases are TGTGCTAGTGGTTTGGTACGGGGAGGGTTCTATAATTCACCCCTCCACTTT.

The chain combines TRBV19 with TRBJ2-1; D is perhaps TRBD1 (5 bases). In germline, CDR1 is LNHDA, CDR2 SQIVND (reference sequence). Trimming cost V 2 bases and J 0 bases, with 14 bases left between them. The CDR3 has 17 amino acids. The CDR3 sequence is CASSIRQGPSSYNEQFF. The CDR3 DNA follows: TGTGCCAGTAGTATAAGGCAGGGCCCTAGCTCCTACAATGAGCAGTTCTTC. The full variable domain, completed using reference TRBV19 and TRBJ2-1, is DGGITQSPKYLFRKEGQNVTLSCEQNLNHDAMYWYRQDPGQGLRLIYYSQIVNDFQKGDIAEGYSVSREKKESFPLTVTSAQKNPTAFYLCASSIRQGPSSYNEQFFGPGTRLTVL.

The CDR3 loop reads CASSKVDSGSGTQYF. DNA of the CDR3: TGTGCCAGTAGTAAGGTGGATAGCGGGAGTGGGACGCAGTATTTT. V and J are TRBV19 and TRBJ2-3; 9 positions match TRBD2. The CDR3 has 15 residues. V dropped 4 bases and J dropped 9; count of bases not matched to a gene: 11. The germline V gene has CDR1 LNHDA and CDR2 SQIVND (reference sequence).

This clone was detected only a few times. The DNA for the CDR3 is TGTGCCAGCAGCCAGACAGGGCCGGATGAAAAACTGTTTTTT. This encodes CASSQTGPDEKLFF. This sequence joins TRBV5-4 and TRBJ1-4, with 7 nucleotides matching TRBD1. Germline V gene data show CDR1 as SGHNT and CDR2 as YYREEE (reference sequence). The CDR3 is 14 amino acids. J lost 6 bases, V lost 4 bases, and 6 bases had no gene match.

In nucleotides, the CDR3 is TGTGCCAGTAGTAGGGGGACAGGGCGCGGCGAGCAGTACTTC. It is translated as CASSRGTGRGEQYF. The chain is built from TRBV19 and TRBJ2-7; 9 bases align to TRBD1. The trim removed 4 bases at V and 6 bases at J, leaving 7 bases unmatched. The V gene's germline CDR1 is LNHDA and CDR2 SQIVND (reference sequence). The length of the CDR3 is 14 residues.

This chain uses TRBV5-6 with TRBJ2-1; 13 positions agree with TRBD2. The CDR3 extends over 17 amino acids. Germline V gene data show CDR1 as SGHDT and CDR2 as YYEEEE. The V and J ends lost 4 bases and 2 bases, in that order; junction bases with no gene match: 6. CDR3: CASSPGLAGNTYNEQFF. CDR3 DNA sequence: TGTGCCAGCAGCCCGGGACTAGCGGGAAACACCTACAATGAGCAGTTCTTC.

This clone came up once. The chain carries TRBV24-1 and TRBJ2-3, with 9 bases lining up with TRBD1. The length of the CDR3 is 15 residues. J was trimmed by 5 bases and V by 3 bases; bases with no gene match: 5. Germline V gene sequence: CDR1 KGHDR, CDR2 SFDVKD. The CDR3 spells CATSDTGGRRDTQYF. The CDR3 region has the DNA TGTGCCACCAGTGATACAGGGGGCCGAAGAGATACGCAGTATTTT.

The genes are TRBV6-5 and TRBJ2-5; 8 bases are shared with TRBD2. V dropped 7 bases and J dropped 4; count of bases not matched to a gene: 8. This CDR3 contains 14 residues. Germline V gene data show CDR1 as MNHEY and CDR2 as SVGAGI. This CDR3 reads CASTRGAGGETQYF. As DNA, the CDR3 is TGTGCCAGCACCCGGGGGGCGGGGGGAGAGACCCAGTACTTC.

This rearrangement joins TRBV19 to TRBJ2-5; 13 positions match TRBD2. CDR3 length: 16 residues. Germline lookup yields CDR1 LNHDA and CDR2 SQIVND (reference sequence). V was clipped by 6 bases and J by 5 bases; unmatched bases: 9. This CDR3 is CASRKGLAGAGETQYF. The CDR3 DNA is TGTGCCAGTAGAAAAGGACTAGCGGGAGCGGGTGAGACCCAGTACTTC.

V gene TRBV19 combines with J gene TRBJ1-5; TRBD1 aligns across 10 bases. The CDR3 covers 14 residues. J gave up 5 bases and V 6 bases, and 4 bases lay outside the gene matches. The germline gives CDR1 LNHDA, CDR2 SQIVND (reference sequence). This CDR3 reads CASSPGQGHQPQHF. CDR3 nucleotides: TGTGCCAGTAGCCCGGGACAGGGGCATCAGCCCCAGCATTTT.

V is TRBV7-9 and J is TRBJ2-2; D gene ambiguous. This CDR3 is 12 amino acids long. Germline CDR1 and CDR2: SEHNR and FQNEAQ (reference sequence). V lost 5 bases and J 6 bases, leaving 7 bases between the germline ends. CDR3 loop: CASSLVPGELFF. DNA of the CDR3: TGTGCCAGCAGCCTCGTTCCCGGGGAGCTGTTTTTT.